These T cell receptor beta chains were read from a single sample in a study of blood T cell repertoires in COVID-19. Some clones are missing from TCRdb's copy, which holds only in-frame ones; the method was immunoSEQ multiplex PCR. Of some 250,000 clones listed, 75% to 90% were seen once; the top ten hold roughly 7%. The sequencing input was peripheral blood. The receptors were sampled from a man aged 60 to 69 who had recovered from COVID-19. Each CDR3 is given with its conserved first and last residue. The D gene is left open where the match is weak. Not every row has a clone size; where given, it reads once, few, many or a size class.

V: TRBV27; J: TRBJ1-1; D: TRBD1; size: .; DNA: TGTGCCAGCAGGGGGACAGGGGTAAACACTGAAGCTTTCTTT; CDR3: CASRGTGVNTEAFF
V: TRBV2; J: TRBJ1-6; D: .; size: .; DNA: TGTGCCAGCAGTCTTACAGGGAGACCTGATAATTCACCCCTCCACTTT; CDR3: CASSLTGRPDNSPLHF
V: TRBV2; J: TRBJ1-2; D: .; size: .; DNA: TGTGCCAGCAGTGAAAGTGCTACCTATGGCTACACCTTC; CDR3: CASSESATYGYTF
V: TRBV9; J: TRBJ1-1; D: TRBD1; size: .; DNA: TGTGCCAGCAGCGCGGGGACAGTGAACACTGAAGCTTTCTTT; CDR3: CASSAGTVNTEAFF
V: TRBV19; J: TRBJ1-2; D: .; size: .; DNA: TGTGCCAGTAGCTGGGACAATAGTAACTATGGCTACACCTTC; CDR3: CASSWDNSNYGYTF
V: TRBV23-1; J: TRBJ1-5; D: .; size: .; DNA: TGCGCCAGCAGTCAATCATCTTACCGGGAGAATAGCAATCAGCCCCAGCATTTT; CDR3: CASSQSSYRENSNQPQHF
V: TRBV28; J: TRBJ1-1; D: .; size: .; DNA: TGTGCCGGGTCCGGGTTCCCACCGAACACTGAAGCTTTCTTT; CDR3: CAGSGFPPNTEAFF
V: TRBV20-1; J: TRBJ2-3; D: TRBD2; size: .; DNA: TGCAGTGCTAGGACTAGCGGTACGCAGTATTTT; CDR3: CSARTSGTQYF
V: TRBV30; J: TRBJ1-2; D: TRBD1; size: once; DNA: TGTGCCTGGAGGGGGACAGGGGGGACACTTTATGCCTATGGCTACACCTTC; CDR3: CAWRGTGGTLYAYGYTF
V: TRBV19; J: TRBJ1-5; D: .; size: .; DNA: TGTGCCAGTAGTATAACCCGGGGTCAGCCCCAGCATTTT; CDR3: CASSITRGQPQHF
V: TRBV6-6; J: TRBJ1-4; D: .; size: .; DNA: TGTGCCAGCAGTGCCCGGGACTTACTAGAAAAACTGTTTTTT; CDR3: CASSARDLLEKLFF
V: TRBV20-1; J: TRBJ1-2; D: .; size: few; DNA: TGCAGTCCTCGGGGCTACACCTTC; CDR3: CSPRGYTF
V: TRBV19; J: TRBJ1-6; D: .; size: .; DNA: TGTGCCAGTAGTGACCGGGGTTCCTATAATTCACCCCTCCACTTT; CDR3: CASSDRGSYNSPLHF
V: TRBV19; J: TRBJ2-7; D: TRBD2; size: .; DNA: TGTGCCAGTAGTATATCGAGTCGGGGGGGCGGATACGAGCAGTACTTC; CDR3: CASSISSRGGGYEQYF
V: TRBV15; J: TRBJ2-7; D: .; size: .; DNA: TGTGCCACCAGCAGAACTCAGGGGTCCTACGAGCAGTACTTC; CDR3: CATSRTQGSYEQYF
V: TRBV3-1/TRBV3-2; J: TRBJ1-3; D: TRBD1; size: .; DNA: TGTGCCAGCAGCCGCCGAGAGGCAGGGGGCTCTGGAAACACCATATATTTT; CDR3: CASSRREAGGSGNTIYF
V: TRBV25-1; J: TRBJ2-6; D: TRBD1; size: .; DNA: TGTGCCAGCAGTGCAAGACAGGGATCTGGGGCCAACGTCCTGACTTTC; CDR3: CASSARQGSGANVLTF
V: TRBV18; J: TRBJ2-1; D: .; size: .; DNA: TGTGCCAGCTCACTCGAGGACTCGCTGAATGAGCAGTTCTTC; CDR3: CASSLEDSLNEQFF
V: TRBV18; J: TRBJ2-7; D: TRBD1; size: .; DNA: TGTGCCAGCTCACCCGGACAGGAAGGATACGAGCAGTACTTC; CDR3: CASSPGQEGYEQYF
V: TRBV9; J: TRBJ2-5; D: TRBD1; size: .; DNA: TGTGCCAGCAGCAGCCACCGGGACAGGTACCAAGAGACCCAGTACTTC; CDR3: CASSSHRDRYQETQYF
V: TRBV24-1; J: TRBJ2-1; D: .; size: once; DNA: TGTGCCACCAGTGACCAATTGGGGGGTACCTACAATGAGCAGTTCTTC; CDR3: CATSDQLGGTYNEQFF
V: TRBV7-9; J: TRBJ1-4; D: .; size: .; DNA: TGTGCCAGCAGCCCTATACAGGGTACTAATGAAAAACTGTTTTTT; CDR3: CASSPIQGTNEKLFF
V: TRBV2; J: TRBJ2-7; D: TRBD2; size: few; DNA: TGTGCCAGGGGGGACTATTCCTACGAGCAGTACTTC; CDR3: CARGDYSYEQYF
V: TRBV23-1; J: TRBJ2-7; D: .; size: .; DNA: TGCGCCAGCAGTCAATGGGGGCGGGGGCCAACCTACGAGCAGTACTTC; CDR3: CASSQWGRGPTYEQYF
V: TRBV5-6; J: TRBJ1-2; D: .; size: .; DNA: TGTGCCAGCAGCTTGGGGGGGCCCCCTTATGGCTACACCTTC; CDR3: CASSLGGPPYGYTF
V: TRBV28; J: TRBJ1-4; D: .; size: once; DNA: TGTGCCAGCAGGCTAGGGGGGGCAACTAATGAAAAACTGTTTTTT; CDR3: CASRLGGATNEKLFF
V: TRBV30; J: TRBJ1-2; D: .; size: .; DNA: TGTGCCTGGAGTGCGGGGTCCCTCAACTATGGCTACACCTTC; CDR3: CAWSAGSLNYGYTF
V: TRBV7-9; J: TRBJ2-2; D: TRBD1; size: .; DNA: TGTGCCAGCAGCTTCGGACAGGGTGGTCACGGGGAGCTGTTTTTT; CDR3: CASSFGQGGHGELFF
V: TRBV6-1; J: TRBJ1-5; D: .; size: .; DNA: TGTGCCAGCAGTGAAGGCGGGGGGAGCAATCAGCCCCAGCATTTT; CDR3: CASSEGGGSNQPQHF
V: TRBV29-1; J: TRBJ1-2; D: .; size: .; DNA: TGCAGCGTTGAAGCCCGCCAGGCCAGTGGCTACACCTTC; CDR3: CSVEARQASGYTF
V: TRBV5-1; J: TRBJ2-5; D: TRBD1; size: .; DNA: TGCGCCAGCAGCTTGGAGACAGGGGGCTTTGAGACCCAGTACTTC; CDR3: CASSLETGGFETQYF
V: TRBV19; J: TRBJ1-1; D: .; size: .; DNA: TGTGCCACTAGGAGCGCGGGTGGGGACACTGAAGCTTTCTTT; CDR3: CATRSAGGDTEAFF
V: TRBV30; J: TRBJ1-4; D: .; size: .; DNA: TGTGCCTGGAGCGCAGCCTCGGCGGGGGCTAATGAAAAACTGTTTTTT; CDR3: CAWSAASAGANEKLFF
V: TRBV27; J: TRBJ2-1; D: .; size: .; DNA: TGTGCCAGCAGGATTCAGGGCTCTAGCTCCTACAATGAGCAGTTCTTC; CDR3: CASRIQGSSSYNEQFF
V: TRBV19; J: TRBJ2-7; D: TRBD1; size: .; DNA: TGTGCCAGTAGTCCCTGGGGGCAGGGGGCCCCCTACGAGCAGTACTTC; CDR3: CASSPWGQGAPYEQYF
V: TRBV6-1; J: TRBJ1-6; D: .; size: .; DNA: TGTGCCAGCAGTGAAGGGGGGGGGAGGTATTCACCCCTCCACTTT; CDR3: CASSEGGGRYSPLHF
V: TRBV7-2; J: TRBJ1-5; D: .; size: .; DNA: TGTGCCAGCAGCTTAGGAGGGAGATTCAATCAGCCCCAGCATTTT; CDR3: CASSLGGRFNQPQHF
V: TRBV13; J: TRBJ2-1; D: .; size: .; DNA: TGTGCCAGCAGCTTAGGGGGGCCTCAAAGGAATGAGCAGTTCTTC; CDR3: CASSLGGPQRNEQFF
V: TRBV3-1/TRBV3-2; J: TRBJ2-2; D: .; size: .; DNA: TGTGCCAGCAGCCAAGACCCTTACACCGGGGAGCTGTTTTTT; CDR3: CASSQDPYTGELFF
V: TRBV10-1; J: TRBJ2-3; D: .; size: .; DNA: TGCGCCAGCAGCTTGACAGGGACTAGCACAGATACGCAGTATTTT; CDR3: CASSLTGTSTDTQYF
V: TRBV14; J: TRBJ1-3; D: .; size: .; DNA: TGTGCCAGCTCGACCGACAGCGATGGAAACACCATATATTTT; CDR3: CASSTDSDGNTIYF